The subject of this entry is one TCR beta chain. These data belong to a study of cytomegalovirus exposure and HLA in healthy donors. The CDR3 contains 15 residues. V lost 2 bases and J lost 0, with 11 bases in between. CDR1 SGHRS and CDR2 YFSETQ come from the germline V gene. The study ran its PCR with 60 Vbeta and 13 Jbeta primers. Repertoires were generated with immunoSEQ multiplex PCR, while TCRdb's copy carries only in-frame clones and drops some. This sample yields approximately 100,000 clones, of which about 85% are seen a single time; around 7.4% belongs to the top ten. The receptor's source is a man aged 40-55 years in good health and CMV-seropositive. The rearrangement uses TRBV5-1 and TRBJ1-1; D gene ambiguous. Sequencing was carried out using PBMCs. The CDR3: CASSLSQSMNTEAFF. The DNA for the CDR3 is TGCGCCAGCAGCTTAAGTCAGTCCATGAACACTGAAGCTTTCTTT.